This T cell receptor (beta chain) was sequenced in a study of OX40 agonist ivuxolimab in advanced cancers. At the level of the study: It was ivuxolimab, an agonistic anti-OX40 (CD134) antibody, that patients were treated with. Participants averaged approximately 65 years of age (range 23 to 79) and were around 80% male. Patients received ivuxolimab, an intravenous treatment, every 2 weeks at 0.01 to 10 mg/kg.

V lost 0 bases to trimming and J lost 7 bases, with 10 bases between them. Germline-derived CDR1 and CDR2 are MNHNY and SVGAGI (reference sequence). The CDR3 is 14 amino acids. Autoimmune disease history or systemic immunosuppression led to patients being barred. TCRdb keeps only in-frame clones here, not all; method: immunoSEQ multiplex PCR. Here the sample spans under 40,000 clones, nearly 80% being singletons. The chain couples TRBV6-6 to TRBJ1-5; D gene uncertain. The source of this sequence is an adult with an advanced solid tumor such as melanoma, head and neck, liver or kidney cancer. Sample: CD4+ or CD8+ T cells sorted from blood, taken in a trial of the OX40 agonist ivuxolimab. The CDR3 sequence: CASSYSLGEQPQHF. As DNA, the CDR3 is TGTGCCAGCAGTTACTCCCTCGGAGAGCAGCCCCAGCATTTT.